The 18 T cell receptor beta chains listed next were all sequenced from one sample in a study of blood T cell repertoires in COVID-19. Here immunoSEQ multiplex PCR was the method, and the copy in TCRdb shows in-frame clones only, minus some. The data contain a few hundred thousand clones, roughly 88% of them seen just once; the ten biggest clones take up 9.4%. Sequences were obtained from peripheral blood. Source of these receptors: a man between 18 and 35 years old with active or convalescent COVID-19.

V gene TRBV7-2 combines with J gene TRBJ2-1; 15 bases are shared with TRBD2. This CDR3 has 18 residues. Germline CDR1 is SGHTA and CDR2 is FQGNSA. V was clipped by 5 bases and J by 4 bases; unmatched bases: 9. The CDR3 coding sequence is TGTGCCAGCAGCGTAGAGGGACTAGCGGGGGGACTGTACAATGAGCAGTTCTTC. Translation gives CASSVEGLAGGLYNEQFF.

CDR3 nucleotide sequence: TGTGCCAGCAGCCAAATTGGACAGGGTAACACCCTCCACTTT. It translates to CASSQIGQGNTLHF. This chain links TRBV3-1 (or the pseudogene TRBV3-2) with TRBJ1-6; TRBD1 matches at 8 bases. CDR3 size: 14 residues. With 2 bases clipped from V and 14 bases from J, the junction kept 8 bases outside the gene matches. Germline V lookup: CDR1 LGHDT, CDR2 YNNKEL (reference sequence).

This sequence joins TRBV7-9 and TRBJ2-7, with 8 nucleotides matching TRBD1. Germline CDR1 SEHNR, CDR2 FQNEAQ (reference sequence). The CDR3 spans 14 residues. V was clipped by 5 bases and J by 4 bases; unmatched bases: 7. The CDR3 here is CASSPPGQVYEQYF. CDR3 DNA: TGTGCCAGCAGCCCACCGGGACAGGTATACGAGCAGTACTTC. Filled out from reference TRBV7-9 and TRBJ2-7, the complete variable domain reads DTGVSQNPRHKITKRGQNVTFRCDPISEHNRLYWYRQTLGQGPEFLTYFQNEAQLEKSRLLSDRFSAERPKGSFSTLEIQRTEQGDSAMYLCASSPPGQVYEQYFGPGTRLTVT.

The chain is built from TRBV6-5 and TRBJ2-1, with D possibly TRBD2 on 6 matching bases. Germline CDR1 and CDR2: MNHEY and SVGAGI. This CDR3 has 13 residues. V gave up 8 bases and J gave up 9 bases, with 17 bases separating them. The CDR3 sequence is CASDPGVVSEQFF. The CDR3 bases are TGTGCCAGCGACCCGGGGGTTGTTAGTGAGCAGTTCTTC.

This clone was detected only once. This chain connects TRBV3-1 (or the pseudogene TRBV3-2) to TRBJ1-4; 7 positions agree with TRBD1. J was trimmed by 10 bases and V by 1 base; bases with no gene match: 6. CDR1 LGHDT and CDR2 YNNKEL come from the germline V gene (reference sequence). This CDR3 has 14 residues. The CDR3 loop is CASSQAGGSGKLFF. In nucleotides, the CDR3 is TGTGCCAGCAGCCAAGCAGGGGGTTCGGGAAAACTGTTTTTT.

This chain connects TRBV11-2 to TRBJ1-1; 7 bases map to TRBD1. The CDR3 consists of 12 residues. The V and J ends lost 6 bases and 11 bases, in that order; junction bases with no gene match: 9. Per the germline V gene, CDR1 is SGHAT and CDR2 is FQNNGV. The CDR3, as DNA: TGTGCCAGCAGTCGTGAGACAGGGAGGGCTTTCTTT. Its protein is CASSRETGRAFF. The full variable domain, its missing parts supplied by reference TRBV11-2 and TRBJ1-1, is EAGVAQSPRYKIIEKRQSVAFWCNPISGHATLYWYQQILGQGPKLLIQFQNNGVVDDSQLPKDRFSAERLKGVDSTLKIQPAKLEDSAVYLCASSRETGRAFFGQGTRLTVV.

The chain couples TRBV2 to TRBJ2-7, with D possibly being TRBD1 (5 bases). V shed 4 bases and J shed 2 bases, with 12 bases lying between them. The CDR3 is made up of 14 amino acids. Per germline, CDR1 SNHLY and CDR2 FYNNEI. CDR3 DNA sequence: TGTGCCAGCAGTGCAAGGGGATACGCCTACGAGCAGTACTTC. Amino acids: CASSARGYAYEQYF.

This chain's CDR3 is CASSIPGQGAAGELFF. The CDR3 DNA is TGTGCCAGCAGTATCCCTGGACAGGGGGCGGCCGGGGAGCTGTTTTTT. The J gene is TRBJ2-2, the V gene TRBV9; 11 nucleotides match TRBD1. V was clipped by 5 bases and J by 6 bases; unmatched bases: 9. Per germline, CDR1 SGDLS and CDR2 YYNGEE. This CDR3 is built from 16 residues.

The rearrangement links TRBV6-5 to TRBJ2-7; a weak D match, TRBD2 (5 bases). With 2 bases removed from V and 0 bases from J, the gap between germline ends came to 11 bases. The CDR3 has 15 residues. CDR1 is MNHEY and CDR2 is SVGAGI in the germline V gene. The CDR3: CASSYLRGISYEQYF. The CDR3 DNA follows: TGTGCCAGCAGTTACCTCCGGGGAATCTCCTACGAGCAGTACTTC.

This chain uses TRBV5-6 with TRBJ1-6; perhaps TRBD1 as D (6 bases). Germline values: CDR1 SGHDT, CDR2 YYEEEE. The CDR3 consists of 15 residues. Trimming cost V 4 bases and J 9 bases, with 17 bases left between them. The CDR3 nucleotides read TGTGCCAGCAGCCTAGGGCAGGGGTCGGGTTCACCCCTCCACTTT. Translating gives CASSLGQGSGSPLHF.

This chain links TRBV2 with TRBJ1-3; no firm D call. The CDR3 covers 15 residues. Trimming pared 1 base from V and 0 bases from J, leaving 7 bases between. The germline CDR1 and CDR2 sequences are SNHLY and FYNNEI. The CDR3: CASSEERFSGNTIYF. CDR3 nucleotide sequence: TGTGCCAGCAGTGAAGAGAGGTTCTCTGGAAACACCATATATTTT. Full variable domain (outside the CDR3, taken from reference TRBV2 and TRBJ1-3): EPEVTQTPSHQVTQMGQEVILRCVPISNHLYFYWYRQILGQKVEFLVSFYNNEISEKSEIFDDQFSVERPDGSNFTLKIRSTKLEDSAMYFCASSEERFSGNTIYFGEGSWLTVV.

This clone was observed a single time. This chain uses TRBV13 with TRBJ2-7, with 8 positions matching TRBD1. This CDR3 region has 15 residues. After removal of 5 bases from V and 3 bases from J, the junction contained 9 bases not matched to a gene. From germline, CDR1 is PRHDT and CDR2 FYEKMQ (reference sequence). CDR3 sequence: CASSTRTGKGYEQYF. The CDR3 DNA reads TGTGCCAGCAGCACCCGGACAGGGAAAGGCTACGAGCAGTACTTC.

This rearrangement joins TRBV9 to TRBJ1-2; 10 bases match TRBD1. The CDR3 extends over 15 amino acids. Trimming at V came to 4 bases and at J to 4 bases, leaving 7 bases not matched to a gene. Germline CDR1 SGDLS, CDR2 YYNGEE. The CDR3 protein is CASSPETGGAYGYTF. CDR3 DNA: TGTGCCAGCAGCCCAGAGACAGGGGGCGCCTATGGCTACACCTTC.

The chain recombines TRBV27 with TRBJ2-7; 9 bases agree with TRBD1. There are 15 residues in the CDR3. The germline V gene has CDR1 MNHEY and CDR2 SMNVEV (reference sequence). J lost 4 bases, V lost 7 bases, and 11 bases had no gene match. In DNA, the CDR3 is TGTGCCAGCAAAAGCATGGGGACAGGGTTATACGAGCAGTACTTC. Its translation: CASKSMGTGLYEQYF.

The CDR3 is CASSPPSEGPNAFF. In nucleotides, the CDR3 is TGTGCCAGCAGCCCCCCCTCTGAGGGTCCAAATGCTTTCTTT. The gene calls are TRBV7-9 and TRBJ1-1, with D unclear. From germline, CDR1 is SEHNR and CDR2 FQNEAQ (reference sequence). CDR3 size: 14 residues. Deletions cut 5 bases from V and 11 bases from J, with 21 bases between.

V gene TRBV19 combines with J gene TRBJ1-1, with D possibly being TRBD1 (6 bases). CDR1 is LNHDA and CDR2 is SQIVND in the germline V gene (reference sequence). CDR3 length equals 13 residues. V was trimmed by 8 bases and J by 2 bases, leaving 12 bases between them. The CDR3: CASQQGINTEAFF. The CDR3 DNA reads as TGTGCCAGTCAACAGGGTATAAACACTGAAGCTTTCTTT.

The CDR3 loop is CASSAGIYNANTGELFF. Here the CDR3 DNA reads TGTGCCAGTAGTGCAGGGATCTACAACGCGAACACCGGGGAGCTGTTTTTT. J is TRBJ2-2 and V is TRBV19, with D tentatively TRBD1 (5 bases). The germline V gene has CDR1 LNHDA and CDR2 SQIVND (reference sequence). CDR3 size: 17 residues. V gave up 5 bases and J gave up 0 bases, with 16 bases separating them.

The rearrangement joins TRBV5-4 to TRBJ1-2; 7 nucleotides align to TRBD1. This CDR3 comprises 13 residues. With 5 bases clipped from V and 8 bases from J, the junction kept 9 bases outside the gene matches. Germline lookup yields CDR1 SGHNT and CDR2 YYREEE (reference sequence). Here the CDR3 DNA reads TGTGCCAGCAGAAAAACAGGGGCGAACGGCTACACCTTC. This translates into CASRKTGANGYTF.